A selection of T cell receptor beta chains follows, all from one sample in a study of beta chain features in type 1 diabetes. Sequencing used immunoSEQ multiplex PCR; TCRdb keeps in-frame clones, though not all of them. The sample contains tens of thousands of clones, about 55% of which appear only once. Sequences were obtained from Tregs from blood. These receptors came from a woman aged 18-30 years in good health. The CDR3 runs from the conserved cysteine through the conserved F or W. The D gene is left open where the match is weak. Size values are once, few and many counts, or a class for expanded clones, and some rows have none.

v_gene	d_gene	j_gene	abundance	CDR3nt	CDR3aa
TRBV29-1	TRBD2	TRBJ2-7	-	TGCAGCGTAGGGACTAGCGGGAGCTACGAGCAGTACTTC	CSVGTSGSYEQYF
TRBV6-1	-	TRBJ1-2	-	TGTGCCAGCAGTGAAGGGCCGGGTTATGGCTACACCTTC	CASSEGPGYGYTF
TRBV5-1	TRBD1	TRBJ2-2	-	TGCGCCAGCAGCTCCACCCGGGGACAGGGGATCACCGGGGAGCTGTTTTTT	CASSSTRGQGITGELFF
TRBV5-1	-	TRBJ2-1	once	TGCGCCAGCAGCCCCGGGACTCCGGATAATGAGCAGTTCTTC	CASSPGTPDNEQFF
TRBV5-1	-	TRBJ2-3	-	TGCGCCAGCAGCTTGGATGCGGGGGCCCAAGATACGCAGTATTTT	CASSLDAGAQDTQYF
TRBV10-1	-	TRBJ2-5	few	TGCGCCAGCAGTGGACACGGGACATCCCAAGAGACCCAGTACTTC	CASSGHGTSQETQYF
TRBV5-1	TRBD1	TRBJ2-7	-	TGCGCCAGCAGCGGGACAGGGGGCTACGAGCAGTACTTC	CASSGTGGYEQYF
TRBV5-1	-	TRBJ2-1	few	TGCGCCAGCCGCGGGAATAAGCGCTTCTACAATGAGCAGTTCTTC	CASRGNKRFYNEQFF
TRBV7-2	-	TRBJ1-2	-	TGTGCCAGCAGCCCCGGGGGTTCCAGCTATGGCTACACCTTC	CASSPGGSSYGYTF
TRBV27	TRBD1	TRBJ1-2	once	TGTGCCAGCAGTTCCGCGACAGGGAAGGCAGGCTACACCTTC	CASSSATGKAGYTF